The 25 T cell receptor beta chains presented below share a single source sample, sequenced in a study of T-cell memory formation after mild COVID-19 (dated by TCRdb to about 2021). The receptor library was made with 5' RACE. Data came from an Illumina NovaSeq 6000. TCRdb passed the public sequencing reads through fastp at Q25 and MiXCR, retaining productive beta sequences. Rows merge per CDR3 protein into single entries with the most common DNA and genes. The sample records over 30,000 distinct CDR3 sequences, over 10% of which are singletons. The ten biggest clones cover approximately 29% of the sample. Sequenced: PBMCs or a T cell subset sorted from them (not recorded which). These receptors were collected from a man aged 18 to 29 who had mild COVID-19 (a few samples of this study predate the infection). The sample titles of this study are shuffled in the database, so cell type and time point are left out; the donor was told from shared clones.

This clonotype has at least ten counts. V gene TRBV6-5 combines with J gene TRBJ2-7, with D perhaps TRBD1 (6 bases). Trimming took 6 bases from V and 9 from J, leaving 21 bases between them. Germline V gives CDR1 MNHEY, CDR2 SVGAGI. The CDR3 length is 14 residues. The CDR3 sequence is CASRTGQSLRGQYF. The CDR3 bases are TGTGCCAGCAGAACCGGACAGTCTCTACGAGGGCAGTACTTC.

This clonotype was observed many times. This rearrangement joins TRBV10-3 to TRBJ1-5, with D unresolved. This CDR3 has 15 residues. Germline values: CDR1 ENHRY, CDR2 SYGVKD. The V end was cut by 2 bases, the J end by 4 bases, with 12 bases between. The CDR3 DNA is TGTGCCATCAGTGAGAGTCTGGGAAAAAATCAGCCCCAGCATTTT. Protein sequence: CAISESLGKNQPQHF.

This clonotype was recorded at least ten times. This chain uses TRBV4-3 with TRBJ2-7; TRBD1 matches at 7 bases. The CDR3 runs 15 residues. Germline V gene data show CDR1 as LGHNA and CDR2 as YSLEER. V lost 4 bases, J lost 2 bases, and 8 bases stayed unmatched. The CDR3: CASSLDRQQTYEQYF. CDR3 in DNA: TGCGCCAGCAGCCTGGACAGGCAACAAACCTACGAGCAGTACTTC.

This clonotype was seen more than once but under ten times. The rearrangement joins TRBV4-2 to TRBJ2-6; 7 bases align to TRBD1. The CDR3 length is 18 residues. CDR1 and CDR2 from the germline V gene are LGHNA and YNFKEQ. Germline trimming cut 1 base from V and 4 bases from J; bases unmatched to any gene: 10. In DNA, the CDR3 is TGTGCCAGCAGCCAAGTATCTAGGGGGCAGAGAGGGGCCAACGTCCTGACTTTC. It specifies CASSQVSRGQRGANVLTF.

The chain is built from TRBV6-2 or TRBV6-3 and TRBJ2-7, with 8 bases matching TRBD1. CDR1 and CDR2 from the germline V gene are MNHEY and SVGEGT. V was clipped by 5 bases and J by 1 base; unmatched bases: 10. This CDR3 is built from 16 residues. CDR3 DNA: TGTGCCAGCAGTGCACCCCTCCGGACAGGGTCCTACGAGCAGTACGTC. Its protein is CASSAPLRTGSYEQYV.

This clonotype has ten or more counts. This chain uses TRBV6-2 or TRBV6-3 with TRBJ2-7; TRBD1 matches 7 bases. CDR1 is MNHEY, CDR2 SVGEGT, per germline. The junction had 10 bases not matched to a gene; V was cut back by 5 bases and J by 6 bases. CDR3 length: 14 residues. The CDR3, as DNA: TGTGCCAGCAGTCGGCTGACAGGGATTCGCGAGCAGTACGTC. Protein product: CASSRLTGIREQYV.

At least ten counts were recorded for this clonotype. This sequence joins TRBV20-1 and TRBJ2-5; 8 nucleotides line up with TRBD2. The CDR3 consists of 14 residues. Per the germline V gene, CDR1 is DFQATT and CDR2 is SNEGSKA (reference sequence). Trimming took 2 bases from V and 5 from J; bases not matched to a gene: 7. The CDR3 loop is CSARWRGEGETQYF. CDR3 nucleotides: TGCAGTGCTAGATGGCGGGGGGAGGGGGAGACCCAGTACTTC.

This clonotype has a count of ten or more. The V call is TRBV7-9, the J call TRBJ2-2; no reliable D call. The V end lost 3 bases, the J end lost 10 bases, and 3 bases lay between the germline ends. CDR3 length: 10 amino acids. Germline CDR1 reads SEHNR; CDR2 reads FQNEAQ (reference sequence). CDR3 DNA sequence: TGTGCCAGCAGCTTTGAGGAGCTGTTTTTT. Residues: CASSFEELFF.

This clonotype was observed once. This may stem from a read error, because a much larger clone lies one nucleotide away. This likely comes from a read error, as the CDR3 has no conserved phenylalanine or tryptophan at its end. V gene TRBV27 combines with J gene TRBJ1-2, with D possibly matching TRBD1 (6 bases). Germline CDR1 MNHEY, CDR2 SMNVEV (reference sequence). The CDR3 runs to 14 residues. V shed 2 bases and J shed 8 bases, with 15 bases lying between them. CDR3 region: CASSLGGGPSGYTL. In nucleotides, the CDR3 is TGTGCCAGCAGTTTAGGCGGGGGCCCGTCAGGCTACACCTTA.

This clonotype has at least ten counts. V gene TRBV27 combines with J gene TRBJ2-7; no firm D call. Germline V gene lookup returns CDR1 MNHEY and CDR2 SMNVEV (reference sequence). V lost 6 bases, J lost 6 bases, and 15 bases lay in between. The CDR3 covers 13 residues. CDR3 DNA: TGTGCCAGCAGGTTGGGCCCAGTTGGCGAGCAGTACTTC. Protein sequence: CASRLGPVGEQYF.

This clonotype has at least ten counts. The V call is TRBV3-2, the J call TRBJ2-7; the tabulated D call, TRBD1, remains unverified against the DNA. TRBV3-2 is flagged as a pseudogene. The CDR3 spans 14 residues. CDR3 bases: TGTGCCAGCACCCATAACAGGGTCCACTACGAGCAGTACTTC. Translating gives CASTHNRVHYEQYF.

This clonotype occurred a few times. The rearrangement links TRBV30 to TRBJ2-7, with D hard to call. Germline CDR1 and CDR2: GTSNPN and SVGIG (reference sequence). CDR3 size: 12 residues. V was cut by 0 bases and J by 3 bases, with 6 bases left in between. The CDR3 here is CAWSVSLYEQYF. The DNA of the CDR3 is TGTGCCTGGAGTGTTTCACTCTACGAGCAGTACTTC.

This clonotype is classed as medium-sized. This chain joins TRBV5-1 and TRBJ2-5; D may be TRBD1 (6 bases). The CDR3 runs 16 residues. Germline V gene lookup returns CDR1 SGHRS and CDR2 YFSETQ. The V and J ends lost 0 bases and 5 bases respectively, with 17 bases between them. CDR3 amino acids: CASSLAGGDSGETQYF. In DNA form, the CDR3 reads TGCGCCAGCAGCTTGGCTGGGGGCGATTCAGGCGAGACCCAGTACTTC.

This clonotype was observed many times. The rearrangement links TRBV15 to TRBJ1-2, with D possibly matching TRBD1 (5 bases). This CDR3 comprises 15 residues. From germline, CDR1 is LNHNV and CDR2 YYDKDF (reference sequence). V gave up 4 bases and J gave up 2 bases, with 14 bases separating them. The CDR3 loop reads CATSTQGEANYGYTF. CDR3 in DNA: TGTGCCACCAGCACTCAGGGAGAGGCAAACTATGGCTACACCTTC.

This clonotype was seen repeatedly, ten times or more. The J gene is TRBJ2-3, the V gene TRBV27; no clear D gene. The CDR3 consists of 12 residues. With 6 bases removed from V and 0 bases from J, the gap between germline ends came to 4 bases. Germline lookup yields CDR1 MNHEY and CDR2 SMNVEV (reference sequence). The CDR3 sequence is CASRTSTDTQYF. The CDR3 DNA reads TGTGCCAGCAGGACTAGCACAGATACGCAGTATTTT.

This clonotype was detected many times. The gene calls are TRBV7-8 and TRBJ2-7, with D perhaps given as TRBD1 or TRBD2 (5 bases each). Germline assignment: CDR1 SGHVS and CDR2 FQNEAQ. The V end was cut by 7 bases, the J end by 0 bases, with 16 bases between. There are 15 residues in the CDR3. DNA of the CDR3: TGTGCCAGCACCCAACGGCAGGGAGCCTCCTACGAGCAGTACTTC. The encoded protein is CASTQRQGASYEQYF.

There are a few counts of this clonotype. This rearrangement joins TRBV28 to TRBJ1-2; perhaps TRBD1 as D (6 bases). Germline CDR1 reads MDHEN; CDR2 reads SYDVKM. Trimming took 2 bases from V and 5 from J, leaving 9 bases between them. The CDR3 is 13 residues long. As DNA, the CDR3 is TGTGCCAGCAGTTTAGGACAGTATTATGGCTACACCTTC. It codes for CASSLGQYYGYTF.

This clonotype was recorded many times. The chain carries TRBV11-2 and TRBJ2-7, with TRBD2 as a possible D gene (5 bases). V shed 4 bases and J shed 7 bases, with 14 bases lying between them. The V gene's germline CDR1 is SGHAT and CDR2 FQNNGV. CDR3 length equals 13 residues. For the CDR3, the DNA is TGTGCCAGCAGCTCGTCCGGGGTGGGAGAGCAGTACGTC. Protein: CASSSSGVGEQYV.

Many counts were recorded for this clonotype. This sequence joins TRBV7-3 and TRBJ1-6; 12 bases agree with TRBD1. With 5 bases clipped from V and 9 bases from J, the junction kept 5 bases outside the gene matches. CDR1 SGHTA and CDR2 FQGTGA come from the germline V gene. CDR3 length: 15 residues. The CDR3 loop reads CASSLRDRGLSPLHF. Written as DNA, the CDR3 is TGTGCCAGCAGCCTCCGGGACAGGGGGCTTTCACCCCTCCACTTT.

This clonotype rates as medium-sized (0.01 to 0.1%). The CDR3 nucleotides read TGTGCCAGCAGCTCCTCTCGGGGGGGAAGCGGGGAGCTGTTTTTT. Protein: CASSSSRGGSGELFF. This chain uses TRBV7-3 with TRBJ2-2; 8 nucleotides align to TRBD2. Germline V lookup: CDR1 SGHTA, CDR2 FQGTGA. This CDR3 comprises 15 residues. The junction had 8 bases not matched to a gene; V was cut back by 4 bases and J by 7 bases.

This clonotype has a count of ten or more. The chain is built from TRBV20-1 and TRBJ2-2; 10 bases agree with TRBD2. The CDR3 extends over 12 amino acids. Germline V gene data show CDR1 as DFQATT and CDR2 as SNEGSKA (reference sequence). The trim removed 8 bases at V and 4 bases at J, leaving 1 base unmatched. The CDR3 coding sequence is TGCAGTAGCGGGGGGGCCACCGGGGAGCTGTTTTTT. It is translated as CSSGGATGELFF.

The sample holds many counts of this clonotype. The rearrangement joins TRBV12-3 or TRBV12-4 to TRBJ2-5; D tentatively reads TRBD1 or TRBD2 (7 bases each). V was clipped by 6 bases and J by 7 bases, with 24 bases between them. This CDR3 has 16 amino acids. The CDR3 DNA follows: TGTGCCAGCAGCCCCGGGGGAGGGACAGACCATGGGACCCAGTACTTC. Protein: CASSPGGGTDHGTQYF.

This clonotype was picked up many times. The chain joins TRBV7-3 to TRBJ2-2; D remains unclear. The CDR3 spans 13 residues. The germline V gene has CDR1 SGHTA and CDR2 FQGTGA. Trimming shortened V by 5 bases and J by 5 bases, and 9 bases separated the two germline ends. CDR3 residues: CASSRDETGELFF. The CDR3 nucleotides are TGTGCCAGCAGCAGAGACGAGACCGGGGAGCTGTTTTTT.

V usage is TRBV3-1 and J usage is TRBJ1-2; D remains ambiguous. Trimming took off 3 bases at V and 2 bases at J, with 10 bases between the two ends. The CDR3 loop spans 14 amino acids. Germline CDR1 reads LGHDT; CDR2 reads YNNKEL (reference sequence). The CDR3 reads CASSQRESNYGYTF. CDR3 DNA: TGTGCCAGCAGCCAGAGGGAGTCAAACTATGGCTACACCTTC.

This clonotype was counted ten times or more. The CDR3 region is CASSLGTAPGANVLTF. CDR3 coding DNA: TGCGCCAGCAGCTTGGGGACAGCTCCTGGGGCCAACGTCCTGACTTTC. This chain joins TRBV5-1 and TRBJ2-6, with a weak D call TRBD1 (6 bases). Germline CDR1 reads SGHRS; CDR2 reads YFSETQ. This CDR3 is 16 amino acids long. Trimming removed 0 bases at V and 2 bases at J, with 9 bases between.